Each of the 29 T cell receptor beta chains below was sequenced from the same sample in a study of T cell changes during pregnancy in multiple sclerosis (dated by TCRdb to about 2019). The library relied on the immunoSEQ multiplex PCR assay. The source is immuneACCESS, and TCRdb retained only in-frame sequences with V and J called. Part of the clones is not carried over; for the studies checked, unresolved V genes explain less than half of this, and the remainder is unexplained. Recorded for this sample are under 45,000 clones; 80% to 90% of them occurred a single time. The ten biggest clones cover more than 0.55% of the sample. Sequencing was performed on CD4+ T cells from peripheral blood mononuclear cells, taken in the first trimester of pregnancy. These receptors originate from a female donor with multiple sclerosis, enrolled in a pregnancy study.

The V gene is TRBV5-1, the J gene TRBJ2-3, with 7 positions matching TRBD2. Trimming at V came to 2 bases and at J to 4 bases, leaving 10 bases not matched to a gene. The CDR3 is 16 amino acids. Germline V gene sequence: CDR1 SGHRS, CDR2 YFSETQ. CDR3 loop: CASSFPWREKSDTQYF. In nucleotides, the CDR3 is TGCGCCAGCAGCTTCCCATGGCGGGAGAAGTCAGATACGCAGTATTTT. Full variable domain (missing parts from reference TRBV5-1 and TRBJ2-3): KAGVTQTPRYLIKTRGQQVTLSCSPISGHRSVSWYQQTPGQGLQFLFEYFSETQRNKGNFPGRFSGRQFSNSRSEMNVSTLELGDSALYLCASSFPWREKSDTQYFGPGTRLTVL.

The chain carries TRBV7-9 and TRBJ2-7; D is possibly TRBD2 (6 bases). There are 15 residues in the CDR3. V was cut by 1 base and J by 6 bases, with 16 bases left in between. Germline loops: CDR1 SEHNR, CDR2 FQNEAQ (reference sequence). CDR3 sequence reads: CASSLVSGRVGEQYF. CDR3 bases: TGTGCCAGCAGCTTAGTGTCCGGGAGAGTCGGCGAGCAGTACTTC.

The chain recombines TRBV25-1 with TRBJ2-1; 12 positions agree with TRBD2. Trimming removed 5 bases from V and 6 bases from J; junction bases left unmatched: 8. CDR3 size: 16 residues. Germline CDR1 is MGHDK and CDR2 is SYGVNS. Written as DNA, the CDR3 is TGTGCCAGCAGTCCCCGACTAGCGGGAGTGGGCAATGAGCAGTTCTTC. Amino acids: CASSPRLAGVGNEQFF. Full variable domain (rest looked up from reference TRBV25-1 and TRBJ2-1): EADIYQTPRYLVIGTGKKITLECSQTMGHDKMYWYQQDPGMELHLIHYSYGVNSTEKGDLSSESTVSRIRTEHFPLTLESARPSHTSQYLCASSPRLAGVGNEQFFGPGTRLTVL.

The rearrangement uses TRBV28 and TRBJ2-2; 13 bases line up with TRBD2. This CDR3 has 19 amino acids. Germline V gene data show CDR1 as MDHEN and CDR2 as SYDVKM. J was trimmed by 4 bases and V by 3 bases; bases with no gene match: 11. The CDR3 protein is CASSFFPQGTSGITGELFF. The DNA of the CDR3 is TGTGCCAGCAGTTTCTTCCCTCAAGGGACTAGCGGGATCACCGGGGAGCTGTTTTTT.

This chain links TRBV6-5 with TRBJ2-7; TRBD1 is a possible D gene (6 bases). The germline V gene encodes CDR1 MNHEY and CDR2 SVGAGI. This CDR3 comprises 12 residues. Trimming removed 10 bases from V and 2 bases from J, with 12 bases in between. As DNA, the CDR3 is TGTGCCACCGGACAGCTTCCCTACGAGCAGTACTTC. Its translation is CATGQLPYEQYF.

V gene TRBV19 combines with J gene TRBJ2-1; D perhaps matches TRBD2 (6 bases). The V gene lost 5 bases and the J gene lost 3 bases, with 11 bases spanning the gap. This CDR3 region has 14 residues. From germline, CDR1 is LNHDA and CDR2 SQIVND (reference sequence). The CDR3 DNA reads TGTGCCAGTAGTGGGCTAGCGCTCTACAATGAGCAGTTCTTC. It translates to CASSGLALYNEQFF. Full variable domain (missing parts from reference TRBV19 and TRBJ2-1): DGGITQSPKYLFRKEGQNVTLSCEQNLNHDAMYWYRQDPGQGLRLIYYSQIVNDFQKGDIAEGYSVSREKKESFPLTVTSAQKNPTAFYLCASSGLALYNEQFFGPGTRLTVL.

The CDR3 DNA is TGTGCCAGTAGCGGACTCTACGAGCAGTACTTC. Its protein is CASSGLYEQYF. This chain uses TRBV19 with TRBJ2-7, with a possible D match to TRBD2 (5 bases). V lost 6 bases to trimming and J lost 3 bases, with 6 bases between them. The CDR3 is 11 amino acids. Per germline, CDR1 LNHDA and CDR2 SQIVND (reference sequence).

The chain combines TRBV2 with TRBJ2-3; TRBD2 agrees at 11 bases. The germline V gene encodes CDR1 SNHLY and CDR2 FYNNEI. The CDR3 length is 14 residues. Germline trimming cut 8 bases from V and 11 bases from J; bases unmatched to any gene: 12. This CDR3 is CASGGPGLAVQQYF. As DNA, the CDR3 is TGTGCCAGCGGGGGACCGGGACTAGCGGTGCAGCAGTATTTT.

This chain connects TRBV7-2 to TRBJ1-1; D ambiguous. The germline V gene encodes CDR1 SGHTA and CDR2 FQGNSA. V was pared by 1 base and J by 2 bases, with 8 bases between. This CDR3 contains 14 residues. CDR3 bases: TGTGCCAGCAGCTTAGGTGGAGGAAACACTGAAGCTTTCTTT. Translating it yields CASSLGGGNTEAFF.

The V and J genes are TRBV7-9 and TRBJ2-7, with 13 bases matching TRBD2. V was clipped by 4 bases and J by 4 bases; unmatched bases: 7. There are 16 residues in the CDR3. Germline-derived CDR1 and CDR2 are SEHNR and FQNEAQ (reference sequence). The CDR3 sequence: CASSSTWTSGSYEQYF. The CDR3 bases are TGTGCCAGCAGCTCTACCTGGACTAGCGGGAGTTACGAGCAGTACTTC.

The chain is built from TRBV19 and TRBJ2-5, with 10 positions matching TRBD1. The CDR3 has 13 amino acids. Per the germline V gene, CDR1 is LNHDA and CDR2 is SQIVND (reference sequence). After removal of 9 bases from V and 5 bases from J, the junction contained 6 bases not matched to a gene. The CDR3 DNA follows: TGTGCCAGCAATAGGGACAGGGGCGAGACCCAGTACTTC. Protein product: CASNRDRGETQYF.

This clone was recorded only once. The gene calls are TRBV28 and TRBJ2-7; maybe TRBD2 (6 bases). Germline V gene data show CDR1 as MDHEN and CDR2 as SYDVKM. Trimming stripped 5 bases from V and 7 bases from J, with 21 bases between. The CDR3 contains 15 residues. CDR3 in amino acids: CASSRRDWIIDEQYF. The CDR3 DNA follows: TGTGCCAGCAGTCGCCGGGACTGGATTATTGATGAGCAGTACTTC.

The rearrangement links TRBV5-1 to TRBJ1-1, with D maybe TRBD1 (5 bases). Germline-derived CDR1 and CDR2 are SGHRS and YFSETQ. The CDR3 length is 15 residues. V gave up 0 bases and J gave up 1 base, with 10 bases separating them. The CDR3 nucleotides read TGCGCCAGCAGCTTGGGGAGGGGCCAGAACACTGAAGCTTTCTTT. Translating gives CASSLGRGQNTEAFF.

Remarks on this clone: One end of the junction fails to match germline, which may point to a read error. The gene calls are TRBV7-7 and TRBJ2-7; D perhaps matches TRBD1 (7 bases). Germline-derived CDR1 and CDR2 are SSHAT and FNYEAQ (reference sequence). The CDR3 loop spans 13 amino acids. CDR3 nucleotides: TGTGCTAGCAGCTTAGGGGCAGGGGGGGAGCAGTACTTC. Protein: CASSLGAGGEQYF.

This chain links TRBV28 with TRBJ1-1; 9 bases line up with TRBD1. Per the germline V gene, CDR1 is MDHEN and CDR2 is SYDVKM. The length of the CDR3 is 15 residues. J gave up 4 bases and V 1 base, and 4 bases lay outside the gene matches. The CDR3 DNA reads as TGTGCCAGCAGTTTATTAGGGACAGGGAGCACTGAAGCTTTCTTT. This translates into CASSLLGTGSTEAFF. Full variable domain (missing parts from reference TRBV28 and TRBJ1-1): DVKVTQSSRYLVKRTGEKVFLECVQDMDHENMFWYRQDPGLGLRLIYFSYDVKMKEKGDIPEGYSVSREKKERFSLILESASTNQTSMYLCASSLLGTGSTEAFFGQGTRLTVV.

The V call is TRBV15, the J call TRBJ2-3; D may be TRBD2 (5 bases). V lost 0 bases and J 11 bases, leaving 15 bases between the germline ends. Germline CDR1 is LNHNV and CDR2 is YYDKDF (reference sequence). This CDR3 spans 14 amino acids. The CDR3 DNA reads TGTGCCACCAGCAGAGAATCTGTCCGGGATGGGCAGTATTTT. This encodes CATSRESVRDGQYF.

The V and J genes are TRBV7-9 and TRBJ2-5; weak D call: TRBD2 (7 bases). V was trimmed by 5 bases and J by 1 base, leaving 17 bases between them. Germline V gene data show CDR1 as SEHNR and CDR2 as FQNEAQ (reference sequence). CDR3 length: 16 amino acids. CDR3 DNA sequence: TGTGCCAGCAGCGGGACCCTTCGGGGGGCCCAAGAGACCCAGTACTTC. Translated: CASSGTLRGAQETQYF.

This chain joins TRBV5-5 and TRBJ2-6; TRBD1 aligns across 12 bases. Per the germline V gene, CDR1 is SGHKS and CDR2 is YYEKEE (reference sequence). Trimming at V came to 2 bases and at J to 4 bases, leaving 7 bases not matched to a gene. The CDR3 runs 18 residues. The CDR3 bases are TGTGCCAGCAGCTTAGCCGGGACAGGGGGCTCAGGGGCCAACGTCCTGACTTTC. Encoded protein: CASSLAGTGGSGANVLTF.

The CDR3 region has the DNA TGTGCCAGCCCCTCGGACAGGGGAGGACGAGAGACCCAGTACTTC. It encodes CASPSDRGGRETQYF. The chain carries TRBV2 and TRBJ2-5; 9 positions agree with TRBD1. Trimming cost V 8 bases and J 4 bases; bases outside gene matches: 11. This CDR3 is 15 amino acids long. CDR1 is SNHLY and CDR2 is FYNNEI in the germline V gene.

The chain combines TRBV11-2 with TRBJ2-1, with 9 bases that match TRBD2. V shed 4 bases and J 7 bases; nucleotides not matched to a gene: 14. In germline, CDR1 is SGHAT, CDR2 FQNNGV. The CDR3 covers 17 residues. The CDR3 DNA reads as TGTGCCAGCAGCTCCTACCGAGGGCTAGCGGGATCAAATGAGCAGTTCTTC. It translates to CASSSYRGLAGSNEQFF.

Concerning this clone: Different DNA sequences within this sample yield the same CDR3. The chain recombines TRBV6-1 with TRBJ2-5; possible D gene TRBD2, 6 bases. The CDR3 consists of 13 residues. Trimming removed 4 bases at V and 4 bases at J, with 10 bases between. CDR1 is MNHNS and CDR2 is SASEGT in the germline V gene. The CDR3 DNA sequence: TGTGCCAGCAGTGGGAGGGCAGGAGAGACCCAGTACTTC. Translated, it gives CASSGRAGETQYF.

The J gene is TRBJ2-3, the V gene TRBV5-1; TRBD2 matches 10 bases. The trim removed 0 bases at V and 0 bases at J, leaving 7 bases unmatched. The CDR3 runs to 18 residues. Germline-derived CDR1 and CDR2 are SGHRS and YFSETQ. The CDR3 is CASSLALAGVTSTDTQYF. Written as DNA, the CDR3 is TGCGCCAGCAGCTTGGCGCTAGCGGGAGTTACTAGCACAGATACGCAGTATTTT.

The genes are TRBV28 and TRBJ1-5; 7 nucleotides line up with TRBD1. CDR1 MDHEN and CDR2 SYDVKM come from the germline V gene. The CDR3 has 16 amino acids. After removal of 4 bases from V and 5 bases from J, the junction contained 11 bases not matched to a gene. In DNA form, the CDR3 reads TGTGCCAGCAGTTCCGCAGGGGGGCAGGGTTATCAGCCCCAGCATTTT. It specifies CASSSAGGQGYQPQHF.

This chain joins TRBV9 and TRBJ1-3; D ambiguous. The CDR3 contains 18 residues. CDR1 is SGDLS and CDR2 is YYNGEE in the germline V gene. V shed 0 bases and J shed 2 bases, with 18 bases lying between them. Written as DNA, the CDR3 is TGTGCCAGCAGCGTAGTTAGTTCGGCCGGAGCCCCTGGAAACACCATATATTTT. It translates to CASSVVSSAGAPGNTIYF.

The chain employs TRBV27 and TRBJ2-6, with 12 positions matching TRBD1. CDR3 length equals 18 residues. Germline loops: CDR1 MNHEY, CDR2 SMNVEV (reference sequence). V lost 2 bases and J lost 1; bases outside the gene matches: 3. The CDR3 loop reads CASSLLGQGASGANVLTF. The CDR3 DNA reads TGTGCCAGCAGTTTACTGGGACAGGGGGCTTCTGGGGCCAACGTCCTGACTTTC. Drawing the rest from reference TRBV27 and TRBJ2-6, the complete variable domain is EAQVTQNPRYLITVTGKKLTVTCSQNMNHEYMSWYRQDPGLGLRQIYYSMNVEVTDKGDVPEGYKVSRKEKRNFPLILESPSPNQTSLYFCASSLLGQGASGANVLTFGAGSRLTVL.

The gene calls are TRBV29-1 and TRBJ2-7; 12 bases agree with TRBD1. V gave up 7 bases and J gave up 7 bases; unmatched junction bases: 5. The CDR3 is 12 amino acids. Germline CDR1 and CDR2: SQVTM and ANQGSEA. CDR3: CSGGQGAGEQYF. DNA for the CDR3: TGCAGCGGGGGACAGGGGGCGGGGGAGCAGTACTTC.

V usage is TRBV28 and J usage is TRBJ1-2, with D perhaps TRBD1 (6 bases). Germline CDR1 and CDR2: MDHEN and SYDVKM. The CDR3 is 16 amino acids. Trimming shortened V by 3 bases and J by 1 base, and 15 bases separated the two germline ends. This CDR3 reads CASSLGAGLDNYGYTF. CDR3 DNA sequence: TGTGCCAGCAGTTTGGGGGCAGGGCTTGATAACTATGGCTACACCTTC.

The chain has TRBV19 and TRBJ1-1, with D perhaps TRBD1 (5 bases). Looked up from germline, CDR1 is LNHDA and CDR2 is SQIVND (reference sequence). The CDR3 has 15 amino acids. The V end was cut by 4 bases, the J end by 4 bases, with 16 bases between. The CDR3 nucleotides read TGTGCCAGTAGTAAGGGACTCAGAGGGGCCACTGAAGCTTTCTTT. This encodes CASSKGLRGATEAFF.

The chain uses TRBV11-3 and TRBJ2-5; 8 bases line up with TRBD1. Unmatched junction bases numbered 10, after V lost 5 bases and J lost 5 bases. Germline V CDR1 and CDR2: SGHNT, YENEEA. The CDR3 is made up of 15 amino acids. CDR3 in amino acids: CASSAGQGREETQYF. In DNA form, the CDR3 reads TGTGCCAGCAGCGCCGGACAGGGTAGAGAGGAGACCCAGTACTTC.